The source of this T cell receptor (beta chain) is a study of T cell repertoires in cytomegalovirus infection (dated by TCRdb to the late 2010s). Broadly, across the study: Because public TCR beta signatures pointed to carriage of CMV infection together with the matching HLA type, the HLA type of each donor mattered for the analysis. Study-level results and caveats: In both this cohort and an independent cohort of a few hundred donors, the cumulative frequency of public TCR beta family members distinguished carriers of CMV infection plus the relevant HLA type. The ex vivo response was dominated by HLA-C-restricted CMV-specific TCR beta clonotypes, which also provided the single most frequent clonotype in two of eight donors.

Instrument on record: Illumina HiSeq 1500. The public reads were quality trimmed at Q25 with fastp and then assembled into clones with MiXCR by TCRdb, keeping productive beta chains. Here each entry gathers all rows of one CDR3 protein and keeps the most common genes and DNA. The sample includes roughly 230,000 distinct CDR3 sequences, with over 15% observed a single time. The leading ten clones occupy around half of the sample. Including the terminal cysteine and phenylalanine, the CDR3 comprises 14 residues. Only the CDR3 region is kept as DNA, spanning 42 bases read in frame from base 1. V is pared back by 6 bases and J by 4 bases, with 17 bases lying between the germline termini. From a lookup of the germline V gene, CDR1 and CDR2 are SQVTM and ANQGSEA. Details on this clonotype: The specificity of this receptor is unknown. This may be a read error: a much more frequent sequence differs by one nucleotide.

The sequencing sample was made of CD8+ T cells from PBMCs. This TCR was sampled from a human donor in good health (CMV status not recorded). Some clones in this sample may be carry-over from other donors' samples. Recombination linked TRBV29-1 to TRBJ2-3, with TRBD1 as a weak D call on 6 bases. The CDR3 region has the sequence CSVPYSAGADTQYF. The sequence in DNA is TGCAGCGTCCCATATTCGGCAGGGGCAGATACGCAGTATTTT.